A selection of T cell receptor beta chains follows, all from one sample in a study of regulatory T cells in long-lasting Graves disease. One entry per CDR3 protein results from TCRdb running MiXCR on the multiplex PCR reads. The profile shows about 460,000 distinct CDR3 sequences, around 15% of them singletons. These data also featured in a second study, about T cells in Graves' hyperthyroidism and ophthalmopathy.

Sequences were derived from peripheral blood mononuclear cells (PBMCs), sampled at new diagnosis, from a patient treated with antithyroid drugs. The source is a woman aged 45 to 65 with Graves disease. Each CDR3 is given with its conserved first and last residue. A D gene is named only where the DNA matches it firmly. A clone size is listed for some rows: how often the clone was seen (once, few, many), or a class if it is expanded.

clone_size d_call j_call v_call cdr3_nt cdr3_aa
NA NA TRBJ2-1 TRBV19 TGTGCCAGTAGTATCTGGCTTAGTGGGGGCAATGAGCAGTTCTTC CASSIWLSGGNEQFF
many NA TRBJ1-2 TRBV28 TGTGCCAGCAGGCCCGGGGTATATGGCTACACCTTC CASRPGVYGYTF
few TRBD1 TRBJ1-5 TRBV20-1 TGCAGTGCTAGAGATCCCGGGACAGACAATCAGCCCCAGCATTTT CSARDPGTDNQPQHF
many TRBD1 TRBJ2-1 TRBV6-5 TGTGCCAGCAGTTACTCGGCGCTAAAGAGGGGGCGACGGAACAATGAGCAGTTCTTC CASSYSALKRGRRNNEQFF
NA NA TRBJ1-6 TRBV3-1 TGTGCCAGCAGCCAAGATCAGGGGCGGAATTCACCCCTCCACTTT CASSQDQGRNSPLHF
NA TRBD1 TRBJ2-7 TRBV5-1 TGCGCCAGCAGCGCTATCGGGACAGAAGTATACGAGCAGTACTTC CASSAIGTEVYEQYF
few NA TRBJ2-3 TRBV25-1 TGTGCCAGCAGTGATCAGACAGACCTCACAGATACGCAGTATTTT CASSDQTDLTDTQYF
many NA TRBJ2-3 TRBV12-3/TRBV12-4 TGTGCCAGCAGCCGCCTTTCGGGAGTTTCTGATACGCAGTATTTT CASSRLSGVSDTQYF
many TRBD2 TRBJ2-5 TRBV29-1 TGCAGCGCCGGACTAGCGGAGCCCCAAGAGACCCAGTACTTC CSAGLAEPQETQYF
few NA TRBJ1-5 TRBV5-1 TGCGCCAGCAGCTTGGGCCAGGGTGAACAGCCCCAGCATTTT CASSLGQGEQPQHF
few TRBD1 TRBJ1-2 TRBV13 TGTGCCAGCAGCCCTAGATCGGACAGGGGGCTGGTGCATGGCTACACCTTC CASSPRSDRGLVHGYTF
many TRBD2 TRBJ2-1 TRBV28 TGTGCCAGCAGTTATTTAGCGGGAGAGTACAATGAGCAGTTCTTC CASSYLAGEYNEQFF
many TRBD1 TRBJ2-7 TRBV11-2 TGTGCCAGCAGCACAAGGACAGGGTATAACGAGCAGTACTTC CASSTRTGYNEQYF
many NA TRBJ1-6 TRBV7-8 TGTGCCAGCAGCTTGGACAGTCGGGACTCACCCCTCCACTTT CASSLDSRDSPLHF
NA NA TRBJ1-1 TRBV19 TGTGCCAGTAGTACCCCCGGGGAGGTGAACACTGAAGCTTTCTTT CASSTPGEVNTEAFF
NA NA TRBJ2-5 TRBV29-1 TGCAGCGTTGTTGTCGCGACTAGCCAAGAGACCCAGTACTTC CSVVVATSQETQYF
many NA TRBJ2-7 TRBV7-8 TGTGCCAGCAGCTTAAGATGGGCAGAGGGCTACGAGCAGTACTTC CASSLRWAEGYEQYF
NA NA TRBJ1-5 TRBV18 TGTGCCAGCTCTCTAGACAGTGGTTACAATCAGCCCCAGCATTTT CASSLDSGYNQPQHF
NA TRBD1 TRBJ2-3 TRBV10-3 TGTGCCATCAGTGACCGGACAGGGGGCGCAGTTGATACGCAGTATTTT CAISDRTGGAVDTQYF
few TRBD1 TRBJ2-7 TRBV29-1 TGCAGCGTTACACAGGGGGCCTACGAGCAGTACTTC CSVTQGAYEQYF
once NA TRBJ2-4 TRBV6-1 TGTGCCAGCAGCCGATCCTGGACAGTCAACATTCAGTACTTC CASSRSWTVNIQYF
NA TRBD1 TRBJ2-2 TRBV5-1 TGCGCCAGCAGCGAAGACAGGGTCGGGGAGCTGTTTTTT CASSEDRVGELFF
many NA TRBJ1-2 TRBV12-5 TGTGCTAGTGGTTTGGCAGGGTTTCGGAATGGCTACACCTTC CASGLAGFRNGYTF
few NA TRBJ2-1 TRBV28 TGTGCCAGCAGCTTCGCAGGCATCAATGAGCAGTTCTTC CASSFAGINEQFF
many NA TRBJ1-5 TRBV7-9 TGTGCCAGCAGCTTAGTAGGGGACTATCAGCCCCAGCATTTT CASSLVGDYQPQHF
few NA TRBJ2-7 TRBV3-1 TGTGCCAGCAGCCAAGCACCAGACAGCTACGAGCAGTACTTC CASSQAPDSYEQYF
NA TRBD2 TRBJ2-1 TRBV7-9 TGTGCCAGCAGCCAAGCGACTAGCGGGAGGCCGAATGAGCAGTTCTTC CASSQATSGRPNEQFF
once TRBD2 TRBJ2-2 TRBV6-4 TGTGCCAGCAGACGACTAGCGTCGAACACCGGGGAGCTGTTTTTT CASRRLASNTGELFF
many TRBD1 TRBJ1-1 TRBV11-3 TGTGCCAGCAGCTTGACAGGGGCGAACACTGAAGCTTTCTTT CASSLTGANTEAFF
NA TRBD2 TRBJ2-7 TRBV7-3 TGTGCCAGCAGCTTAAGGAGCGGGGGCTCCTACGAGCAGTACTTC CASSLRSGGSYEQYF
many NA TRBJ1-2 TRBV3-1 TGTGCCAGCAGCCAAGATACGGATCAGATCTACACCTTC CASSQDTDQIYTF
NA NA TRBJ2-7 TRBV29-1 TGCAGCGTTGAAACTGAGCGCCGAGGCTCCTACGAGCAGTACTTC CSVETERRGSYEQYF
NA NA TRBJ1-6 TRBV2 TGTGCCAGCAGTGTTGGGTCGGGTAATTCACCCCTCCACTTT CASSVGSGNSPLHF
NA NA TRBJ1-5 TRBV18 TGTGCCAGCTCACCGGGGCAGGGCGACGATGGGTATCAGCCCCAGCATTTT CASSPGQGDDGYQPQHF
few TRBD2 TRBJ2-3 TRBV7-2 TGTGCCAGCAGCCTGAAAATTCTAGCGGGCCCCCCAGATACGCAGTATTTT CASSLKILAGPPDTQYF
many TRBD1 TRBJ2-5 TRBV28 TGTGCCAGCAGTCCCGGACAGGGGTTCCAAGAGACCCAGTACTTC CASSPGQGFQETQYF
many TRBD2 TRBJ2-1 TRBV2 TGTGCCAGCAGTCCGGGACTAGCGGGAGGGAACAATGAGCAGTTCTTC CASSPGLAGGNNEQFF
many NA TRBJ2-2 TRBV11-2 TGTGCCAGCAGCTTATCGTACACCGGGGAGCTGTTTTTT CASSLSYTGELFF
many NA TRBJ2-7 TRBV4-1 TGCGCCAGCAGCCAAGCAGTAGCGGCGGCCTACGAGCAGTACTTC CASSQAVAAAYEQYF
NA TRBD2 TRBJ2-3 TRBV11-2 TGTGCCAGCAGCTTAGTCGGGGGCGGGAGGGGAGATACGCAGTATTTT CASSLVGGGRGDTQYF
few TRBD2 TRBJ2-1 TRBV11-2 TGTGCCAGCAGCTTAGCCGGGAGGGCTGGCAATGAGCAGTTCTTC CASSLAGRAGNEQFF